This TCR beta chain appears in the sequencing data of a study of blood T cell repertoires in COVID-19. As for the study in general: COVID-19 samples from acute and convalescent phases originated in the United States, Italy and Spain. Nucleic acid was either cDNA or gDNA, and it came from T cells, B-cell-depleted T cells, or PBMCs.

V was trimmed by 6 bases and J by 8 bases, leaving 16 bases between them. Per the germline V gene, CDR1 is LNHDA and CDR2 is SQIVND (reference sequence). The length of the CDR3 is 13 residues. The authors' processing: Estimates of nucleated cell counts were drawn from the amplification of reference gene primers. Some clones are missing from TCRdb's copy, which holds only in-frame ones; the method was immunoSEQ multiplex PCR. D and trimming come from the DNA, and the V and J calls and clone size come from that table. This sample yields about 170,000 clones, of which over 65% are seen a single time; 7% to 10% belongs to the top ten.

V is TRBV19 and J is TRBJ1-1; D perhaps matches TRBD1 (6 bases). This sequence was found in a man aged 60 to 75 with acute or convalescent COVID-19. Sequences were obtained from peripheral blood. The CDR3: CASRVQGGEEAFF. In nucleotides, the CDR3 is TGTGCCAGTAGGGTTCAAGGGGGGGAAGAAGCTTTCTTT.